This TCR beta chain was identified in a study of cytomegalovirus exposure and HLA in healthy donors. Study-wide background: Samples from HLA-typed donors yielded around 85 million unique TCRs in an early data release.

In regard to this clone: No antigen is known for it.

The PCR made use of 60 Vbeta and 13 Jbeta primers. Data came from immunoSEQ multiplex PCR; TCRdb stores just in-frame clones and leaves some out. The profile shows under 150,000 clones, roughly 80% of them singletons. Findings and caveats of the study: In all likelihood, a cluster of highly shared sequence variants was a sequencing artifact. What a later analysis showed was that several of the most significant clusters appeared linked to common viral pathogens. A further, later analysis showed that HLA-associated TCR beta chains (compared with equally common others) were more clonally expanded.

Germline CDR1 reads MNHEY; CDR2 reads SMNVEV (reference sequence). This CDR3 region has 13 residues. The V and J ends lost 10 bases and 1 base, in that order; junction bases with no gene match: 7. This receptor was obtained from a girl aged 2 to 9 in good health and CMV-seronegative. The chain combines TRBV27 with TRBJ2-7, with 7 bases identical to TRBD2. The sequenced material came from PBMCs. CDR3 sequence reads: CATGSGGSYEQYF. In DNA, the CDR3 is TGTGCCACCGGGTCGGGAGGATCCTACGAGCAGTACTTC.